The clone carrying this TCR beta chain was seen a few times. This sample was taken from a study of blood T cell repertoires in COVID-19. The assay was immunoSEQ multiplex PCR, and TCRdb's table has in-frame clones only and misses some. The data hold 35,000 to 45,000 clones, with about 88% observed a single time. The length of the CDR3 is 15 residues. This sequence was found in a man between 60 and 75 years old with active COVID-19. The rearrangement uses TRBV21-1 and TRBJ1-5; no check of the table's D call, TRBD1, against the DNA was made. TRBV21-1 is labeled a pseudogene. The sequencing input was peripheral blood. The CDR3 DNA reads as TGTGCCAGCAGCAAGGGCCGCGTCTGCAATCAGCCCCAGCATTTT. Its protein product is CASSKGRVCNQPQHF.